The clone carrying this TCR beta chain has just a few counts. Its target is not known. They built TCR cDNA with 5'RACE template switching, a step that put in a universal primer site and UMIs. TCRdb ran MiXCR on the 5' RACE reads and lists one entry per CDR3 protein. The data contain under 700,000 distinct CDR3 sequences, about 17% of them singletons. This entry belongs to a study of T cells after yellow fever vaccination. Study outcomes and limitations: A small proportion of clonotypes was detected in both the CD4 and CD8 compartments.

This TCR was sampled from a man aged 18 to 29 who received the YFV17D yellow fever vaccine. Specimen: PBMCs, collected 4 to 5 days after the first yellow fever vaccination.

The CDR3 loop reads CASTYGARETQYF. The CDR3, as DNA: TGTGCCAGCACCTATGGGGCTAGAGAGACCCAGTACTTC. The chain links TRBV12-3 or TRBV12-4 to TRBJ2-5; tentative D call: TRBD1 (5 bases). The CDR3 is 13 residues long. V was clipped by 7 bases and J by 4 bases, with 13 bases between them.